This T cell receptor beta chain emerged from a study of OX40 agonist ivuxolimab in advanced cancers. Any history of autoimmune disease or systemic immunosuppression disqualified patients. About this clone: One end of the junction is discordant with germline, which a read error may explain.

Sequencing was performed with immunoSEQ multiplex PCR; in TCRdb, only in-frame clones are kept and a portion is missing. The repertoire holds some 80,000 clones, with roughly 92% as singletons. Germline CDR1 and CDR2: GTSNPN and SVGIG (reference sequence). The CDR3 runs to 12 residues. V usage is TRBV30 and J usage is TRBJ2-1, with D possibly TRBD2 on 7 matching bases. The TCR sequence derives from an adult with an advanced solid tumor such as melanoma, head and neck, liver or kidney cancer. Material: CD4+ or CD8+ T cells sorted from blood, obtained in a trial of the OX40 agonist ivuxolimab. DNA for the CDR3: TGTGCCTGGAGCTCGGGGGGCCCACAGGGAGTCTTC. Translated, it gives CAWSSGGPQGVF.